This is a list of T cell receptor beta chains from one sample in a study of blood T cell repertoires in COVID-19. TCRdb's copy holds only in-frame clones and misses some; the assay was immunoSEQ multiplex PCR. The data contain a few hundred thousand clones, around 85% of them singletons. The sequencing input was PBMCs or T cells enriched from blood (not recorded which). The receptors derive from a woman aged 45-65 years who had recovered from COVID-19. Each CDR3 is given with its conserved first and last residue. D genes are given only for firm matches. Clone size appears in some rows only: once, few, many, or a class for an expanded clone.

d_gene	v_gene	j_gene	abundance	len	CDR3aa	CDR3nt
.	TRBV19	TRBJ1-2	.	14	CASPNRRQCYGYTF	TGTGCCAGTCCTAACCGGCGACAGTGCTATGGCTACACCTTC
TRBD1	TRBV6-5	TRBJ1-6	.	15	CASSYSGTGNSPLHF	TGTGCCAGCAGTTACTCGGGGACAGGGAATTCACCCCTCCACTTT
TRBD2	TRBV27	TRBJ2-7	.	15	CATQIAGGPLYEQYF	TGTGCCACCCAGATAGCGGGAGGGCCCCTTTACGAGCAGTACTTC
.	TRBV7-2	TRBJ1-3	.	16	CASSLAGTLIGNTIYF	TGTGCCAGCAGCTTAGCAGGGACACTCATCGGAAACACCATATATTTT
.	TRBV5-6	TRBJ2-7	.	15	CASSLVGHSSYEQYF	TGTGCCAGCAGCTTGGTTGGACACAGCTCCTACGAGCAGTACTTC
TRBD1	TRBV9	TRBJ1-2	.	17	CASSTEPRQGTNYGYTF	TGTGCCAGCAGCACCGAACCTCGACAGGGTACCAACTATGGCTACACCTTC
TRBD1	TRBV2	TRBJ1-1	.	13	CASSYRGWTEAFF	TGTGCCAGCAGCTACAGGGGTTGGACTGAAGCTTTCTTT
.	TRBV3-1/TRBV3-2	TRBJ1-3	.	14	CASSQEDRGSTIYF	TGTGCCAGCAGCCAGGAGGACCGGGGGAGCACCATATATTTT
TRBD1	TRBV27	TRBJ1-5	.	15	CASSPGTGGWQPQHF	TGTGCCAGCAGTCCAGGGACAGGTGGTTGGCAGCCCCAGCATTTT
TRBD1	TRBV10-3	TRBJ1-1	.	12	CATWTGGTEAFF	TGTGCCACGTGGACAGGGGGCACTGAAGCTTTCTTT
.	TRBV18	TRBJ1-6	.	15	CASSPSSGEGSPLHF	TGTGCCAGCTCACCTAGCTCGGGGGAAGGGTCACCCCTCCACTTT
TRBD2	TRBV4-2	TRBJ2-7	.	21	CASSQDGGKSGLADPSYEQYF	TGTGCCAGCAGCCAAGACGGTGGGAAGAGCGGGCTAGCGGACCCCTCCTACGAGCAGTACTTC
TRBD2	TRBV7-9	TRBJ2-7	.	15	CASSLAAGVTYEQYF	TGTGCCAGCAGCTTAGCGGCGGGAGTGACATACGAGCAGTACTTC
.	TRBV15	TRBJ1-1	.	14	CATSRVAGGTEAFF	TGTGCCACCAGCAGAGTGGCCGGAGGGACTGAAGCTTTCTTT
TRBD2	TRBV5-1	TRBJ2-7	.	16	CASSVGTSGRYYEQYF	TGCGCCAGCAGCGTCGGGACTAGCGGGAGGTACTACGAGCAGTACTTC
TRBD2	TRBV3-1/TRBV3-2	TRBJ2-7	.	15	CASSPGLAGTHEQYF	TGTGCCAGCAGCCCCGGACTAGCGGGTACACACGAGCAGTACTTC
TRBD1	TRBV5-4	TRBJ1-3	.	17	CASSPNRGGVSGNTIYF	TGTGCCAGCAGCCCGAACAGGGGCGGCGTCTCTGGAAACACCATATATTTT
TRBD1	TRBV27	TRBJ1-2	.	16	CASSLSGTDRNYGYTF	TGTGCCAGCAGTTTGTCCGGGACAGACCGAAACTATGGCTACACCTTC
.	TRBV11-2	TRBJ2-1	.	15	CATKEARTSYNEQFF	TGTGCCACCAAGGAGGCTAGGACCTCCTACAATGAGCAGTTCTTC
TRBD2	TRBV6-5	TRBJ2-7	.	14	CASSYSGRRDEQYF	TGTGCCAGCAGTTATAGCGGGAGGCGGGACGAGCAGTACTTC
TRBD1	TRBV10-1	TRBJ2-1	.	13	CASSYSGGSEQFF	TGCGCCAGCAGCTACTCAGGGGGCAGTGAGCAGTTCTTC
.	TRBV18	TRBJ2-7	.	12	CASSPRGYEQYF	TGTGCCAGCTCACCAAGGGGGTACGAGCAGTACTTC
TRBD2	TRBV19	TRBJ2-7	.	16	CASSPREAGATYEQYF	TGTGCCAGTAGTCCCCGGGAAGCGGGAGCGACCTACGAGCAGTACTTC
.	TRBV5-6	TRBJ2-1	.	16	CASSLRTPGNHNEQFF	TGTGCCAGCAGCTTGAGGACTCCCGGAAATCACAATGAGCAGTTCTTC
TRBD1	TRBV18	TRBJ2-1	once	18	CASSPQGQGGYTGNEQFF	TGTGCCAGCTCACCACAGGGACAGGGGGGCTACACTGGCAATGAGCAGTTCTTC
TRBD2	TRBV28	TRBJ2-1	.	15	CASSLFGGGYNEQFF	TGTGCCAGCAGCCTCTTCGGGGGGGGTTACAATGAGCAGTTCTTC
.	TRBV28	TRBJ1-5	.	13	CASRTDSNQPQHF	TGTGCCAGCAGGACAGATAGCAATCAGCCCCAGCATTTT
.	TRBV7-2	TRBJ1-2	.	15	CASSRNSQGVGGYTF	TGTGCCAGCAGCCGGAACTCTCAGGGTGTAGGTGGCTACACCTTC
TRBD2	TRBV3-1/TRBV3-2	TRBJ2-7	.	17	CASSPRTSGRGSHEQYF	TGTGCCAGCAGCCCCCGGACTAGCGGGAGGGGGTCCCACGAGCAGTACTTC
TRBD1	TRBV3-1/TRBV3-2	TRBJ2-7	.	13	CASSQTGNYEQYF	TGTGCCAGCAGTCAGACAGGGAACTACGAGCAGTACTTC
TRBD1	TRBV19	TRBJ2-4	.	14	CASQPSGGKNIQYF	TGTGCCAGTCAACCGTCAGGGGGCAAAAACATTCAGTACTTC
TRBD1	TRBV5-4	TRBJ2-7	.	15	CASSRGTGGTYEQYF	TGTGCCAGCAGCCGAGGGACAGGGGGTACCTACGAGCAGTACTTC
.	TRBV6-1	TRBJ1-3	.	18	CASSEAGYRVSPGNTIYF	TGTGCCAGCAGTGAAGCCGGGTACAGGGTCTCTCCTGGAAACACCATATATTTT
TRBD2	TRBV19	TRBJ2-2	.	15	CASSILAGGTGELFF	TGTGCCAGTAGTATCCTAGCGGGAGGCACCGGGGAGCTGTTTTTT
.	TRBV28	TRBJ1-2	.	17	CASSLAAFRNNGYGYTF	TGTGCCAGCAGTTTAGCTGCTTTCCGAAATAACGGCTATGGCTACACCTTC
.	TRBV10-1	TRBJ1-5	.	15	CASSTGEDSNQPQHF	TGCGCCAGCAGCACCGGGGAAGATAGCAATCAGCCCCAGCATTTT
.	TRBV6-5	TRBJ1-5	few	13	CASSPRGDQPQHF	TGTGCCAGCAGCCCACGGGGAGATCAGCCCCAGCATTTT
.	TRBV25-1	TRBJ2-5	.	15	CASSENSPNRETQYF	TGTGCCAGCAGTGAGAATAGCCCTAACCGAGAGACCCAGTACTTC
TRBD2	TRBV5-6	TRBJ2-5	.	18	CASSLFEGLAGVRETQYF	TGTGCCAGCAGCTTGTTCGAGGGACTAGCGGGAGTCCGGGAGACCCAGTACTTC
.	TRBV6-5	TRBJ1-2	.	16	CASSYTQVCIRYGYTF	TGTGCCAGCAGTTACACACAGGTGTGTATAAGATATGGCTACACCTTC
.	TRBV4-2	TRBJ2-1	.	14	CASSQDVGANEQFF	TGTGCCAGCAGCCAAGATGTGGGGGCTAATGAGCAGTTCTTC
.	TRBV7-3	TRBJ2-1	.	15	CASSKTRSSYNEQFF	TGTGCCAGCAGCAAGACTAGGAGCTCCTACAATGAGCAGTTCTTC
.	TRBV5-1	TRBJ1-1	.	15	CASSSPSQGHTEAFF	TGCGCCAGCAGCTCCCCCAGCCAGGGGCACACTGAAGCTTTCTTT
TRBD1	TRBV19	TRBJ1-4	once	16	CASSIGPGQGGEKLFF	TGTGCCAGTAGTATAGGGCCCGGACAGGGAGGAGAAAAACTGTTTTTT
.	TRBV3-1/TRBV3-2	TRBJ2-5	.	15	CASSRGLPLGETQYF	TGTGCCAGCAGCCGTGGACTTCCCTTAGGCGAGACCCAGTACTTC
TRBD1	TRBV28	TRBJ1-3	.	18	CASSPGTGKFISGNTIYF	TGTGCCAGCAGTCCAGGGACAGGGAAATTTATATCTGGAAACACCATATATTTT
TRBD2	TRBV7-9	TRBJ2-1	few	15	CASSLSGLAYNEQFF	TGTGCCAGCAGCTTATCGGGACTAGCTTACAATGAGCAGTTCTTC
.	TRBV5-1	TRBJ1-2	.	14	CASSLDVTGYGYTF	TGCGCCAGCAGCTTGGACGTAACAGGTTATGGCTACACCTTC
TRBD1	TRBV18	TRBJ1-3	.	17	CASSPLGQGNSGNTIYF	TGTGCCAGCTCACCTCTGGGACAGGGAAACTCTGGAAACACCATATATTTT
.	TRBV4-1	TRBJ2-3	.	14	CASSPLAGSDTQYF	TGCGCCAGCAGCCCCTTGGCGGGTTCCGATACGCAGTATTTT